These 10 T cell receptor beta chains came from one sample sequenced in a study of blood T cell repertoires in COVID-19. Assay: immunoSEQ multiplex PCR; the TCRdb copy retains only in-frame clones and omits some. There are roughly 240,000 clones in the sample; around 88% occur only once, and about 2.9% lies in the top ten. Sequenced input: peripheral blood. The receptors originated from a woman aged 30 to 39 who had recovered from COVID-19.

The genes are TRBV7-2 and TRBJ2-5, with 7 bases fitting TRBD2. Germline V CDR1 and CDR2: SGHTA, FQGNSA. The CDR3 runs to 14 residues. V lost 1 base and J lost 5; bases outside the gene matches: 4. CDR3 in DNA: TGTGCCAGCAGCTTAGGTCCGGGAGGCGAGACCCAGTACTTC. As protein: CASSLGPGGETQYF.

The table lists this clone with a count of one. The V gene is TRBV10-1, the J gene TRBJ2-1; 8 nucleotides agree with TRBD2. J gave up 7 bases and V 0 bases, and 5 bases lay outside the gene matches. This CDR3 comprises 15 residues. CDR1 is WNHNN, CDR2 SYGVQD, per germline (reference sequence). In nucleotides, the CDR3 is TGCGCCAGCAGTGAGTCACGGGGGGGCCCTAATGAGCAGTTCTTC. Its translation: CASSESRGGPNEQFF.

CDR3 protein: CASSDRGLGNTEAFF. CDR3 DNA: TGTGCCAGCAGCGACAGGGGGCTGGGGAACACTGAAGCTTTCTTT. J is TRBJ1-1 and V is TRBV7-2; 10 nucleotides agree with TRBD1. Germline V gene lookup returns CDR1 SGHTA and CDR2 FQGNSA. With V trimmed by 5 bases and J by 1 base, 4 bases remained unmatched. The CDR3 sequence is 15 residues long.

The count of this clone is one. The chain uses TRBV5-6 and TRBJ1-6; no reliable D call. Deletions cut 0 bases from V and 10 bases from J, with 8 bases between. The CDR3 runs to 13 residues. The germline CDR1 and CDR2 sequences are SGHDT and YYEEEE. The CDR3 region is CASSLAGSSPLHF. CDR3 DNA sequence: TGTGCCAGCAGCTTGGCAGGATCCTCACCCCTCCACTTT.

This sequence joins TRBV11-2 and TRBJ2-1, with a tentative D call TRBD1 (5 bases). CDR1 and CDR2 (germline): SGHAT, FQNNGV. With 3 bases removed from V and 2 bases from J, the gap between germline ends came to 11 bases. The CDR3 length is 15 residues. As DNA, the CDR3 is TGTGCCAGCAGCTTGGGAAGGGGCCCCTACAATGAGCAGTTCTTC. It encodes CASSLGRGPYNEQFF.

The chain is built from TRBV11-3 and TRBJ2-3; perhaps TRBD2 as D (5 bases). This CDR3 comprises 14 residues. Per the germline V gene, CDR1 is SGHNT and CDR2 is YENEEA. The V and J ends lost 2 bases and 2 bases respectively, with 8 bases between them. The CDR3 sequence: CASSLNGITDTQYF. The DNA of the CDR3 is TGTGCCAGCAGCTTAAACGGGATCACAGATACGCAGTATTTT.

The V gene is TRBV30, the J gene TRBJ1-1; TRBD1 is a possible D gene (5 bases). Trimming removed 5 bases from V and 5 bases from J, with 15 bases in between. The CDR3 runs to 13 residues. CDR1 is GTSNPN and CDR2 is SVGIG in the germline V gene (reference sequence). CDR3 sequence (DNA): TGTGCCTGGGACCCAGGGCCTGGGACTGAAGCTTTCTTT. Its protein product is CAWDPGPGTEAFF.

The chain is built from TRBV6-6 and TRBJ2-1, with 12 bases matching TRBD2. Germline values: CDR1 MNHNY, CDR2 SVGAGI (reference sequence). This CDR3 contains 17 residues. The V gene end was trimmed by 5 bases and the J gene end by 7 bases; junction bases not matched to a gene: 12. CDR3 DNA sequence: TGTGCCAGCAGTCGGTCGGCTCTAGCGGGGGGGCGAAATGAGCAGTTCTTC. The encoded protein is CASSRSALAGGRNEQFF.

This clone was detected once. The CDR3 DNA is TGCGCCAACCGAAACGGGATAATAGACGGGAGAGTAAGTGGGGAGACCCAGTACTTC. Amino acids: CANRNGIIDGRVSGETQYF. V usage is TRBV5-1 and J usage is TRBJ2-5; D perhaps matches TRBD2 (6 bases). The CDR3 covers 19 residues. V was trimmed by 9 bases and J by 5 bases, leaving 35 bases between them. Germline V gene sequence: CDR1 SGHRS, CDR2 YFSETQ.

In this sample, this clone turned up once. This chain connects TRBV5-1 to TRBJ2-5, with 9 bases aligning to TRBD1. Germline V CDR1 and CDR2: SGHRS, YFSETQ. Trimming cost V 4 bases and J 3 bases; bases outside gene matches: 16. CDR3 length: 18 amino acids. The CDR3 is CASSPGQGPFINKETQYF. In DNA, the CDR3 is TGCGCCAGCAGCCCAGGACAGGGGCCCTTTATTAACAAAGAGACCCAGTACTTC.